These 9 T cell receptor beta chains were all obtained from the same sample, sequenced in a study of blood T cells in healthy people across ages. Primed by a sample-barcoded 5' primer and a J-beta primer mix, a second PCR proceeded for roughly 7 to 12 cycles. Each CDR3 protein is one row after TCRdb ran MiXCR on the 5' RACE reads. The repertoire holds just under 550,000 distinct CDR3 sequences, with about 25% as singletons. The sample also formed part of further work on T cells of mothers and their children.

The sequenced sample was blood. These receptors were obtained from a boy between 10 and 17 years old in good health.

This chain uses TRBV6-2 or TRBV6-3 with TRBJ2-7; D not certain. Between the trimmed V and J ends, which lost 2 bases and 2 bases, there was a span of 10 bases. The CDR3 sequence is 14 residues long. Germline CDR1 reads MNHEY; CDR2 reads SVGEGT. The CDR3 DNA reads as TGTGCCAGCAGTTACAGGAGCGCCGCCTACGAGCAGTACTTC. It codes for CASSYRSAAYEQYF.

Only a few counts were recorded for this clonotype. The chain couples TRBV5-1 to TRBJ2-5; tentative D call: TRBD2 (7 bases). Germline CDR1 reads SGHRS; CDR2 reads YFSETQ. The CDR3 runs 15 residues. Trimming stripped 0 bases from V and 6 bases from J, with 15 bases between. In nucleotides, the CDR3 is TGCGCCAGCAGCTTGGGATGGGGGGGCAATCAGACCCAGTACTTC. Its protein product is CASSLGWGGNQTQYF. The variable domain in full, completed from reference TRBV5-1 and TRBJ2-5, reads KAGVTQTPRYLIKTRGQQVTLSCSPISGHRSVSWYQQTPGQGLQFLFEYFSETQRNKGNFPGRFSGRQFSNSRSEMNVSTLELGDSALYLCASSLGWGGNQTQYFGPGTRLLVL.

This clonotype occurred many times. The chain recombines TRBV6-4 with TRBJ2-2; weak D call: TRBD1 (5 bases). The CDR3 is 13 residues long. Germline V gene lookup returns CDR1 MRHNA and CDR2 SNTAGT. V shed 6 bases and J shed 2 bases, with 7 bases lying between them. The CDR3 DNA is TGTGCCAGCAGCGGACAAAACACCGGGGAGCTGTTTTTT. This codes for CASSGQNTGELFF.

J is TRBJ1-3 and V is TRBV20-1, with D possibly matching TRBD1 (6 bases). Germline assignment: CDR1 DFQATT and CDR2 SNEGSKA (reference sequence). The ends were cut back, 6 bases at V and 0 bases at J, with 12 bases in the middle. The CDR3 runs 14 residues. CDR3 protein: CSATTDSSGNTIYF. For the CDR3, the DNA is TGCAGTGCAACAACGGACAGCTCTGGAAACACCATATATTTT.

The rearrangement uses TRBV4-3 and TRBJ2-1; TRBD1 matches 8 bases. Germline V gives CDR1 LGHNA, CDR2 YSLEER. V lost 1 base to trimming and J lost 8 bases; unmatched junction nucleotides: 4. The CDR3 has 14 residues. CDR3 sequence (DNA): TGCGCCAGCAGCCAAGGACAGGGGAGGTATGAGCAGTTCTTC. It is translated as CASSQGQGRYEQFF.

The chain is built from TRBV27 and TRBJ2-1; TRBD2 agrees at 9 bases. This CDR3 is 16 amino acids long. V was pared by 3 bases and J by 5 bases, with 8 bases of the junction left unmatched. Germline CDR1 reads MNHEY; CDR2 reads SMNVEV (reference sequence). Here the CDR3 DNA reads TGTGCCAGCAGTTTGTTGGGCGGGAGGGCCGACAATGAGCAGTTCTTC. Translation gives CASSLLGGRADNEQFF.

This clonotype was observed a few times. V gene TRBV6-2 or TRBV6-3 combines with J gene TRBJ2-5; 11 bases map to TRBD2. The CDR3 is 15 residues long. CDR1 MNHEY and CDR2 SVGEGT come from the germline V gene. Germline trimming cut 2 bases from V and 4 bases from J; bases unmatched to any gene: 3. The CDR3 spells CASSYAGTSGETQYF. Written as DNA, the CDR3 is TGTGCCAGCAGTTACGCCGGGACTAGCGGAGAGACCCAGTACTTC.

J is TRBJ2-1 and V is TRBV28, with a weak D call TRBD2 (6 bases). V was pared by 11 bases and J by 7 bases, with 21 bases between. The CDR3 has 14 residues. CDR1 is MDHEN, CDR2 SYDVKM, per germline. Here the CDR3 reads CAGGELKGQNEQFF. The CDR3 DNA is TGTGCCGGCGGGGAGCTAAAAGGTCAAAATGAGCAGTTCTTC.

This clonotype was detected ten times or more. The chain combines TRBV30 with TRBJ2-1; D uncertain. V was clipped by 0 bases and J by 8 bases, with 5 bases between them. The CDR3 length is 11 residues. Germline CDR1 and CDR2: GTSNPN and SVGIG (reference sequence). The CDR3: CAWSVKYEQFF. In nucleotides, the CDR3 is TGTGCCTGGAGTGTAAAGTATGAGCAGTTCTTC.